The 8 T cell receptor beta chains reported below all come from one sample, sequenced in a study of blood T cells in healthy people across ages. Combining a sample-barcoded 5' primer with a J-beta primer mix, a second PCR ran for about 7 to 11 cycles. MiXCR, run by TCRdb on the 5' RACE reads, gives a single entry per CDR3 protein. The sample carries about 640,000 distinct CDR3 sequences, approximately 59% recorded once. Specimen: blood. These receptor sequences come from a man in his sixties in good health.

J is TRBJ2-5 and V is TRBV6-5, with unresolved D. Germline CDR1 reads MNHEY; CDR2 reads SVGAGI. The ends were cut back, 4 bases at V and 4 bases at J, with 16 bases in the middle. This CDR3 comprises 15 residues. CDR3: CASSSITAKRETQYF. The CDR3 DNA is TGTGCCAGCAGTTCAATAACCGCTAAAAGAGAGACCCAGTACTTC.

This clonotype was observed a handful of times. This chain uses TRBV9 with TRBJ2-1, with TRBD2 matching over 9 bases. The germline V gene has CDR1 SGDLS and CDR2 YYNGEE. This CDR3 contains 15 residues. With 0 bases clipped from V and 8 bases from J, the junction kept 6 bases outside the gene matches. This CDR3 is CASSVDPSGTDEQFF. DNA for the CDR3: TGTGCCAGCAGCGTAGATCCTAGCGGGACCGATGAGCAGTTCTTC.

V and J are TRBV20-1 and TRBJ1-2; D is undetermined. The germline CDR1 and CDR2 sequences are DFQATT and SNEGSKA (reference sequence). V was pared by 3 bases and J by 8 bases, with 13 bases between. This CDR3 comprises 12 residues. CDR3 sequence: CSASQQTGGYTF. The CDR3 region has the DNA TGCAGTGCTAGTCAGCAAACGGGGGGCTACACCTTC.

The table lists this clonotype with a count of one. The CDR3 reads CASRAPGSGNTIYF. Written as DNA, the CDR3 is TGTGCCAGCAGGGCCCCAGGCTCTGGAAACACCATATATTTT. The rearrangement joins TRBV28 to TRBJ1-3; D is undetermined. Germline values: CDR1 MDHEN, CDR2 SYDVKM. This CDR3 has 14 residues. Trimming cost V 6 bases and J 0 bases, with 9 bases left between them.

The chain combines TRBV12-3 or TRBV12-4 with TRBJ2-1, with 7 bases matching TRBD1. V lost 6 bases, J lost 8 bases, and 7 bases stayed unmatched. CDR3 length: 13 amino acids. This CDR3 reads CASSQGQVHEQFF. The CDR3 DNA reads TGTGCCAGCAGCCAAGGACAGGTCCATGAGCAGTTCTTC.

This clonotype has a handful of counts. The chain couples TRBV12-3 or TRBV12-4 to TRBJ2-1, with TRBD2 matching 7 bases. CDR3 length equals 11 residues. The J segment lost 10 bases and the V segment lost 5 bases, leaving 2 bases of the junction unmatched. Here the CDR3 DNA reads TGTGCCAGCAGTCCAGCGGGGGAGCAGTTCTTC. Protein: CASSPAGEQFF.

This chain joins TRBV5-1 and TRBJ2-7; D may correspond to TRBD1 or TRBD2 (5 bases each). There are 14 residues in the CDR3. Germline V gene lookup returns CDR1 SGHRS and CDR2 YFSETQ. With 2 bases removed from V and 3 bases from J, the gap between germline ends came to 12 bases. CDR3 coding DNA: TGCGCCAGCAGCTTCCGGGACGGCTTCTACGAGCAGTACTTC. Translation gives CASSFRDGFYEQYF.

V and J are TRBV7-9 and TRBJ2-1; TRBD1 is a possible D gene (6 bases). Germline lookup yields CDR1 SEHNR and CDR2 FQNEAQ (reference sequence). The CDR3 length is 15 residues. V shed 2 bases and J shed 7 bases, with 15 bases lying between them. CDR3 nucleotides: TGTGCCAGCAGCTTATTGGCAGGGGAAGGAAATGAGCAGTTCTTC. This encodes CASSLLAGEGNEQFF.